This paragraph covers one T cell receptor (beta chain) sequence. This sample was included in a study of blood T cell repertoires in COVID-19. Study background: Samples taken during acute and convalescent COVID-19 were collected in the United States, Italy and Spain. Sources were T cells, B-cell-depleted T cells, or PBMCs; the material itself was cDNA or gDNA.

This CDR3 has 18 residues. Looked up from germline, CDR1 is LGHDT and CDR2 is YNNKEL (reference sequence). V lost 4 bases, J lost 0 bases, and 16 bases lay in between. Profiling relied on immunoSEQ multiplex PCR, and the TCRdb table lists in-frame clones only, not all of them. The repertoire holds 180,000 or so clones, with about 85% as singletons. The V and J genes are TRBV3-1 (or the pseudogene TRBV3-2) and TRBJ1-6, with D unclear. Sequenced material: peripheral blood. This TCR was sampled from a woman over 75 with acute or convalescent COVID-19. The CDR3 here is CASSPRTLLHSYNSPLHF. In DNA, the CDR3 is TGTGCCAGCAGCCCTAGGACTCTGCTACACTCCTATAATTCACCCCTCCACTTT.